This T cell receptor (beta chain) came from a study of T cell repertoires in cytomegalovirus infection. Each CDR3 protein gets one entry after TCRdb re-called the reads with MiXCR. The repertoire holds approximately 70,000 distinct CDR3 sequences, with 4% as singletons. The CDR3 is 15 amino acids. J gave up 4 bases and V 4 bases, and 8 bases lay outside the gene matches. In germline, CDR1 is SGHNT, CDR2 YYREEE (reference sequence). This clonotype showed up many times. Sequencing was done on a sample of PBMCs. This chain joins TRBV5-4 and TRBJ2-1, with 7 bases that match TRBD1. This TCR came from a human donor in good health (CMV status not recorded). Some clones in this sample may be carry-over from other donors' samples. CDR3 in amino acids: CASSVPGTVYNEQFF. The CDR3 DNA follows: TGTGCCAGCAGCGTCCCCGGGACAGTATACAATGAGCAGTTCTTC.